Described below is a single T cell receptor beta chain sequence and its context. This clonotype was seen ten or more times. The antigen this receptor binds is unknown. Nothing much larger sits one base from this clone, and base qualities are not available. V was cut back by 5 bases and J by 4 bases, leaving a gap of 14 bases between them. The germline V gene supplies CDR1 SGHTA and CDR2 FQGNSA. The CDR3 holds 14 amino acids from the cysteine to the phenylalanine. The read is trimmed to its CDR3 DNA, 42 bases read in frame from base 1. The source of the sample is a study of T cell repertoires in cytomegalovirus infection (dated 2019 in TCRdb). A note on the overall study: Because public TCR beta signatures pointed to carriage of CMV infection together with the matching HLA type, the HLA type of each donor mattered for the analysis. Broad study findings and their caveats: The ex vivo response was dominated by HLA-C-restricted CMV-specific TCR beta clonotypes, which also provided the single most frequent clonotype in two of eight donors. In both this cohort and an independent cohort of 352 donors, the cumulative frequency of public TCR beta family members distinguished carriers of CMV infection plus the relevant HLA type.

Sequencing was carried out with an Illumina HiSeq 1500. TCRdb redid the processing of the public reads, applying fastp at Q25 and MiXCR, and retained in-frame beta chains. Each CDR3 protein gets just one entry, which takes the most common genes and DNA from the rows behind it. Across this sample there are 510,000 or so distinct CDR3 sequences, with roughly 29% seen only once. The ten biggest clones cover less than 15% of the sample. The TCR comes from a human donor in good health (CMV status not recorded). Some clones in this sample may be carry-over from other donors' samples. The sample taken for sequencing was PBMCs. In this chain, TRBV7-2 is recombined with TRBJ2-5; no D gene can be assigned with confidence. CDR3 region: CASSVPSILETQYF. The sequenced DNA: TGTGCCAGCAGCGTCCCTAGTATATTAGAGACCCAGTACTTC. Full variable domain (CDR3 extended with the reference TRBV7-2 and TRBJ2-5 proteins): GAGVSQSPSNKVTEKGKDVELRCDPISGHTALYWYRQSLGQGLEFLIYFQGNSAPDKSGLPSDRFSAERTGGSVSTLTIQRTQQEDSAVYLCASSVPSILETQYFGPGTRLLVL.